Shown below are 21 T cell receptor beta chains from a single sample sequenced in a study of Ad26.COV2.S vaccination and SARS-CoV-2 variants. Repertoires were generated with immunoSEQ multiplex PCR, while TCRdb's copy carries only in-frame clones and drops some. Altogether about 320,000 clones are present, about 86% being singletons, with the ten largest covering 1.9%. This sample's treatment: 15 to 20 received Ad26.COV2.S at low or high dose, single or two shots; about 5 received placebo; per-sample allocation not given. Samples analyzed were those drawn on day 63 after the first vaccine or placebo injection. The material sequenced was peripheral blood, taken in a trial of Ad26.COV2.S vaccine versus placebo. The receptors were sampled from a person between 18 and 65 years old who received the Ad26.COV2.S COVID-19 vaccine or a placebo.

The genes are TRBV3-1 (or the pseudogene TRBV3-2) and TRBJ1-1; TRBD1 agrees at 7 bases. V trimming: 1 base; J trimming: 11 bases; junction bases outside the gene matches: 13. Germline lookup yields CDR1 LGHDT and CDR2 YNNKEL (reference sequence). The CDR3 has 15 residues. CDR3 bases: TGTGCCAGCAGCCAAGTGGGACAGCCGTTTCGAGAGGCTTTCTTT. It codes for CASSQVGQPFREAFF.

The chain carries TRBV6-5 and TRBJ1-2; maybe TRBD1 (6 bases). From germline, CDR1 is MNHEY and CDR2 SVGAGI. The CDR3 length is 14 residues. Between the trimmed V and J ends, which lost 0 bases and 2 bases, there was a span of 7 bases. The CDR3, as DNA: TGTGCCAGCAGTTACTCCCAGGGGAACTATGGCTACACCTTC. Translating gives CASSYSQGNYGYTF.

The chain has TRBV3-1 (or the pseudogene TRBV3-2) and TRBJ2-3; no reliable D call. The V gene's germline CDR1 is LGHDT and CDR2 YNNKEL (reference sequence). V gave up 7 bases and J gave up 3 bases, with 17 bases separating them. This CDR3 contains 15 residues. Here the CDR3 DNA reads TGTGCCAGCACCCGGAAGTTTGAAGATACAGATACGCAGTATTTT. It translates to CASTRKFEDTDTQYF.

The table lists this clone with a count of one. The gene calls are TRBV19 and TRBJ1-2, with D unresolved. Germline CDR1 and CDR2: LNHDA and SQIVND (reference sequence). This CDR3 region has 14 residues. V shed 1 base and J shed 3 bases, with 9 bases lying between them. CDR3 coding DNA: TGTGCCAGTAGTATAGGAACGGTTTACTATGGCTACACCTTC. Protein product: CASSIGTVYYGYTF.

The rearrangement links TRBV18 to TRBJ1-1; D not certain. V gave up 3 bases and J gave up 5 bases, with 16 bases separating them. The length of the CDR3 is 15 residues. Germline CDR1 reads KGHSH; CDR2 reads LQKENI. The chain's CDR3 is CASSPSREGKTEAFF. The DNA of the CDR3 is TGTGCCAGCTCACCCTCAAGAGAGGGAAAGACTGAAGCTTTCTTT.

This clone came up once. The genes are TRBV5-3 and TRBJ2-1; 7 bases map to TRBD2. TRBV5-3 is classed as an ORF, of uncertain function. The J segment lost 0 bases and the V segment lost 0 bases, leaving 9 bases of the junction unmatched. The CDR3 covers 18 residues. CDR3: CARSLAESAGSSYNEQFF. The CDR3, as DNA: TGTGCCAGAAGCTTGGCCGAATCAGCGGGGAGCTCCTACAATGAGCAGTTCTTC.

The rearrangement links TRBV5-6 to TRBJ1-4; no firm D call. CDR1 is SGHDT and CDR2 is YYEEEE in the germline V gene. The V end was cut by 4 bases, the J end by 1 base, with 17 bases between. The CDR3 spans 17 residues. This CDR3 is CASSTGPLSVTNEKLFF. The CDR3 DNA reads as TGTGCCAGCAGCACCGGACCCCTCAGCGTAACTAATGAAAAACTGTTTTTT.

This rearrangement joins TRBV19 to TRBJ1-6; D is unresolved. The length of the CDR3 is 11 residues. V lost 5 bases and J lost 14, with 10 bases in between. CDR1 is LNHDA and CDR2 is SQIVND in the germline V gene (reference sequence). This CDR3 reads CASSSNSALHF. For the CDR3, the DNA is TGTGCCAGTAGTTCGAATTCGGCCCTCCACTTT.

This sequence joins TRBV10-3 and TRBJ2-7; possibly TRBD2 for D (5 bases). Per germline, CDR1 ENHRY and CDR2 SYGVKD. The CDR3 spans 14 residues. V was shortened by 7 bases and J by 4 bases, with 17 bases between the two germline ends. Here the CDR3 DNA reads TGTGCCATCACCCGCGGCGCCCCGGGATACGAGCAGTACTTC. Translation: CAITRGAPGYEQYF.

The chain joins TRBV19 to TRBJ1-1; 9 bases are a match to TRBD1. Germline V gene data show CDR1 as LNHDA and CDR2 as SQIVND (reference sequence). The V gene end was trimmed by 5 bases and the J gene end by 2 bases; junction bases not matched to a gene: 24. This CDR3 comprises 21 residues. The CDR3 spells CASSHRDRVLPPFLTNTEAFF. CDR3 bases: TGTGCCAGTAGTCACCGGGACAGGGTACTCCCGCCTTTCCTAACCAACACTGAAGCTTTCTTT.

Points on this clone: Other nucleotide sequences in the sample specify the same CDR3. The chain joins TRBV30 to TRBJ1-5; tentatively, D is TRBD1 (5 bases). Trimming removed 5 bases at V and 3 bases at J, with 8 bases between. CDR3 length: 12 amino acids. The germline CDR1 and CDR2 sequences are GTSNPN and SVGIG (reference sequence). DNA of the CDR3: TGTGCCTGGGGGGGTTTCAATCAGCCCCAGCATTTT. Translation: CAWGGFNQPQHF.

The chain combines TRBV29-1 with TRBJ1-1; tentative D call: TRBD1 (5 bases). CDR1 and CDR2 from the germline V gene are SQVTM and ANQGSEA. The CDR3 covers 12 residues. V lost 4 bases and J 6 bases, leaving 12 bases between the germline ends. In DNA, the CDR3 is TGCAGCGTTGTGGGGGGGTCACCTGAAGCTTTCTTT. Amino acids: CSVVGGSPEAFF.

This chain uses TRBV2 with TRBJ1-2; possibly TRBD1 for D (6 bases). Trimming took 6 bases from V and 4 from J, leaving 18 bases between them. CDR1 is SNHLY, CDR2 FYNNEI, per germline. The CDR3 spans 15 residues. The chain's CDR3 is CASRRTDSLSYGYTF. The CDR3 coding sequence is TGTGCCAGCAGGCGGACGGACAGCCTTAGCTATGGCTACACCTTC.

A single count supports this clone. The chain combines TRBV27 with TRBJ1-4; 9 nucleotides line up with TRBD1. Trimming at V came to 6 bases and at J to 6 bases, leaving 8 bases not matched to a gene. Germline V gene lookup returns CDR1 MNHEY and CDR2 SMNVEV (reference sequence). The CDR3 sequence is 15 residues long. This chain's CDR3 is CASSDRQGVYEKLFF. As DNA, the CDR3 is TGTGCCAGCAGCGATAGACAGGGGGTTTATGAAAAACTGTTTTTT.

The CDR3 coding sequence is TGTGCCAGCAGCTTGGGGGACAGGGTTGGGACAGATACGCAGTATTTT. As protein: CASSLGDRVGTDTQYF. The chain uses TRBV5-4 and TRBJ2-3, with TRBD1 matching over 9 bases. Trimming at V came to 0 bases and at J to 3 bases, leaving 5 bases not matched to a gene. Germline V lookup: CDR1 SGHNT, CDR2 YYREEE (reference sequence). This CDR3 is 16 amino acids long. Variable domain in full (rest from reference TRBV5-4 and TRBJ2-3): ETGVTQSPTHLIKTRGQQVTLRCSSQSGHNTVSWYQQALGQGPQFIFQYYREEENGRGNFPPRFSGLQFPNYSSELNVNALELDDSALYLCASSLGDRVGTDTQYFGPGTRLTVL.

This clone is a singleton in its sample. This chain uses TRBV19 with TRBJ1-5, with D possibly TRBD1 on 5 matching bases. Germline V gene sequence: CDR1 LNHDA, CDR2 SQIVND (reference sequence). V lost 6 bases and J 5 bases, leaving 11 bases between the germline ends. The CDR3 extends over 13 amino acids. The CDR3 reads CASSRDLDQPQHF. As DNA, the CDR3 is TGTGCCAGTAGCCGGGACCTCGATCAGCCCCAGCATTTT.

The chain carries TRBV6-1 and TRBJ1-1; D is unclear. Germline assignment: CDR1 MNHNS and CDR2 SASEGT. V lost 0 bases to trimming and J lost 12 bases, with 8 bases between them. CDR3 length: 11 amino acids. The CDR3 sequence: CASSEAQGPFF. CDR3 in DNA: TGTGCCAGCAGTGAAGCGCAAGGACCTTTCTTT.

The chain recombines TRBV30 with TRBJ1-6, with 7 positions matching TRBD1. This CDR3 region has 14 residues. V shed 3 bases, J shed 8 bases, and the junction held 7 bases outside the gene matches. CDR1 is GTSNPN and CDR2 is SVGIG in the germline V gene (reference sequence). CDR3 sequence reads: CAWRTGKGDSPLHF. The DNA for the CDR3 is TGTGCCTGGAGGACAGGGAAGGGAGATTCACCCCTCCACTTT. The full variable domain, rest sourced from reference TRBV30 and TRBJ1-6, is SQTIHQWPATLVQPVGSPLSLECTVEGTSNPNLYWYRQAAGRGLQLLFYSVGIGQISSEVPQNLSASRPQDRQFILSSKKLLLSDSGFYLCAWRTGKGDSPLHFGNGTRLTVT.

This chain joins TRBV5-1 and TRBJ2-5, with D maybe TRBD1 (6 bases). This CDR3 is built from 15 residues. V was pared by 1 base and J by 5 bases, with 15 bases between. Germline V gene data show CDR1 as SGHRS and CDR2 as YFSETQ. The CDR3 DNA sequence: TGCGCCAGCAGCTTGTCCCTCAGTAGGGGGGAGACCCAGTACTTC. This translates into CASSLSLSRGETQYF.

This clone was recorded only once. This chain connects TRBV19 to TRBJ1-6; 12 nucleotides align to TRBD1. This CDR3 contains 17 residues. J was trimmed by 7 bases and V by 3 bases; bases with no gene match: 7. CDR1 LNHDA and CDR2 SQIVND come from the germline V gene (reference sequence). CDR3 nucleotide sequence: TGTGCCAGTAGTATGGAGGGACAGGGGGCCGTGAATTCACCCCTCCACTTT. Its protein is CASSMEGQGAVNSPLHF.

This sequence joins TRBV5-5 and TRBJ1-1; the D gene is possibly TRBD1 (5 bases). Germline CDR1 is SGHKS and CDR2 is YYEKEE (reference sequence). Deletions cut 3 bases from V and 4 bases from J, with 19 bases between. The CDR3 loop spans 16 amino acids. CDR3 loop: CASSSTSSRVGTEAFF. The CDR3 DNA sequence: TGTGCCAGCAGCTCGACCTCCAGCAGGGTGGGCACTGAAGCTTTCTTT.